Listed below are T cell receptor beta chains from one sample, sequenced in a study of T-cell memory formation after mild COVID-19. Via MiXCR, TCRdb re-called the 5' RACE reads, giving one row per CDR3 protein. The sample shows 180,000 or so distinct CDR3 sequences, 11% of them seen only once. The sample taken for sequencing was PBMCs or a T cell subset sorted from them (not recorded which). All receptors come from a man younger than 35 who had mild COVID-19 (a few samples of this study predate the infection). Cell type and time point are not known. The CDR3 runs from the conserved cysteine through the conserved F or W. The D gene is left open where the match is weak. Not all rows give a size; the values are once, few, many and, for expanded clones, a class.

cdr3_aa: CATSRAGVGTGELFF
cdr3_nt: TGTGCCACCAGCAGGGCGGGCGTCGGCACCGGGGAGCTGTTTTTT
v_call: TRBV15
clone_size: .
j_call: TRBJ2-2
d_call: .

cdr3_aa: CATSFWDRVTEQFF
cdr3_nt: TGTGCCACCAGCTTTTGGGACAGGGTGACTGAGCAGTTCTTC
v_call: TRBV15
clone_size: .
j_call: TRBJ2-1
d_call: TRBD1

cdr3_aa: CASTGASGGYNEQFF
cdr3_nt: TGTGCCAGCACCGGGGCTAGCGGGGGGTACAATGAGCAGTTCTTC
v_call: TRBV6-5
clone_size: .
j_call: TRBJ2-1
d_call: TRBD2

cdr3_aa: CASSHVRQGTDTQYF
cdr3_nt: TGTGCCAGCAGCCACGTCCGACAGGGCACAGATACGCAGTATTTT
v_call: TRBV14
clone_size: few
j_call: TRBJ2-3
d_call: .

cdr3_aa: CASSSRTGGQVF
cdr3_nt: TGTGCCAGCAGCTCGCGGACAGGGGGCCAGGTTTTT
v_call: TRBV7-2
clone_size: few
j_call: TRBJ1-4
d_call: TRBD1

cdr3_aa: CASSVETENTGELFF
cdr3_nt: TGTGCCAGCAGCGTAGAGACGGAAAACACCGGGGAGCTGTTTTTT
v_call: TRBV9
clone_size: .
j_call: TRBJ2-2
d_call: .

cdr3_aa: CASSSFGGAGTHEQYF
cdr3_nt: TGCGCCAGCAGCTCGTTCGGTGGCGCGGGGACACATGAGCAGTACTTC
v_call: TRBV5-1
clone_size: .
j_call: TRBJ2-7
d_call: .

cdr3_aa: CSATGNEQFF
cdr3_nt: TGCAGTGCTACCGGGAATGAGCAGTTCTTC
v_call: TRBV20-1
clone_size: few
j_call: TRBJ2-1
d_call: .

cdr3_aa: CASSLAGSDTQYF
cdr3_nt: TGTGCCAGCAGCCTAGCGGGGTCAGATACGCAGTATTTT
v_call: TRBV7-2
clone_size: many
j_call: TRBJ2-3
d_call: TRBD2

cdr3_aa: CSASVGGGNSPLHF
cdr3_nt: TGCAGTGCTAGCGTGGGGGGTGGGAATTCACCCCTCCACTTT
v_call: TRBV20-1
clone_size: few
j_call: TRBJ1-6
d_call: .

cdr3_aa: CASSLAARNTGELFF
cdr3_nt: TGTGCCAGCAGTTTAGCTGCTAGGAACACCGGGGAGCTGTTTTTT
v_call: TRBV12-3/TRBV12-4
clone_size: many
j_call: TRBJ2-2
d_call: .

cdr3_aa: CASSQGDRKQFF
cdr3_nt: TGTGCCAGCAGCCAAGGTGACAGAAAGCAGTTCTTC
v_call: TRBV3-1
clone_size: few
j_call: TRBJ2-1
d_call: .

cdr3_aa: CASSQDSLTDTQYF
cdr3_nt: TGCGCCAGCAGCCAAGATTCGCTAACAGATACGCAGTATTTT
v_call: TRBV4-3
clone_size: few
j_call: TRBJ2-3
d_call: .

cdr3_aa: CASSSGTGSRYEQYF
cdr3_nt: TGTGCCAGCAGTTCTGGGACAGGGTCCCGCTACGAGCAGTACTTC
v_call: TRBV12-3/TRBV12-4
clone_size: many
j_call: TRBJ2-7
d_call: TRBD1

cdr3_aa: CSARQGWSPDTQYF
cdr3_nt: TGCAGTGCTAGACAAGGCTGGAGCCCAGATACGCAGTATTTT
v_call: TRBV20-1
clone_size: .
j_call: TRBJ2-3
d_call: .

cdr3_aa: CASSYVSDSRGYTF
cdr3_nt: TGTGCCAGCAGTTACGTCTCGGACAGCCGGGGCTACACCTTC
v_call: TRBV6-5
clone_size: many
j_call: TRBJ1-2
d_call: .

cdr3_aa: CASSLGQGEQPQHF
cdr3_nt: TGTGCCAGCAGCTTAGGACAGGGGGAACAGCCCCAGCATTTT
v_call: TRBV7-2
clone_size: few
j_call: TRBJ1-5
d_call: TRBD1

cdr3_aa: CASSLGTPYEQYF
cdr3_nt: TGTGCCAGCAGCTTGGGGACACCCTACGAGCAGTACTTC
v_call: TRBV5-1
clone_size: many
j_call: TRBJ2-7
d_call: .

cdr3_aa: CAISEFRDTDQPQHF
cdr3_nt: TGTGCCATCAGTGAGTTTCGGGATACAGATCAGCCCCAGCATTTT
v_call: TRBV10-3
clone_size: few
j_call: TRBJ1-5
d_call: .

cdr3_aa: CASSTGTGREKLFF
cdr3_nt: TGTGCCAGCAGTACAGGGACAGGGCGTGAAAAACTGTTTTTT
v_call: TRBV6-6
clone_size: many
j_call: TRBJ1-4
d_call: TRBD1

cdr3_aa: CASSPTGRSYNEQFF
cdr3_nt: TGCGCCAGCAGCCCCACAGGGAGATCGTACAATGAGCAGTTCTTC
v_call: TRBV4-3
clone_size: .
j_call: TRBJ2-1
d_call: .

cdr3_aa: CASSLEGYIHF
cdr3_nt: TGTGCCAGCAGCTTAGAAGGGTACATCCACTTC
v_call: TRBV7-2
clone_size: many
j_call: TRBJ2-7
d_call: .

cdr3_aa: CASSSGSLNTEAFF
cdr3_nt: TGTGCCAGCAGCTCAGGTTCTTTGAACACTGAAGCTTTCTTT
v_call: TRBV7-6
clone_size: many
j_call: TRBJ1-1
d_call: .

cdr3_aa: CASSQDWDTQYF
cdr3_nt: TGCGCCAGCAGCCAAGATTGGGATACGCAGTATTTT
v_call: TRBV4-3
clone_size: .
j_call: TRBJ2-3
d_call: .

cdr3_aa: CASRRSYQQGPGETQYF
cdr3_nt: TGTGCCAGCCGCCGATCGTACCAGCAGGGGCCAGGGGAGACCCAGTACTTC
v_call: TRBV11-2
clone_size: .
j_call: TRBJ2-5
d_call: .

cdr3_aa: CASSRPGGGTDTQYF
cdr3_nt: TGTGCCAGCAGTCGACCAGGGGGTGGCACAGATACGCAGTATTTT
v_call: TRBV25-1
clone_size: .
j_call: TRBJ2-3
d_call: TRBD1

cdr3_aa: CASSQPGGDGYTF
cdr3_nt: TGCGCCAGCAGCCAGCCAGGGGGCGATGGCTACACCTTC
v_call: TRBV5-1
clone_size: .
j_call: TRBJ1-2
d_call: TRBD1

cdr3_aa: CASSEPTATGDETQYF
cdr3_nt: TGTGCCAGCAGTGAACCAACCGCCACAGGGGATGAGACCCAGTACTTC
v_call: TRBV12-3/TRBV12-4
clone_size: many
j_call: TRBJ2-5
d_call: TRBD1

cdr3_aa: CASSSRGGEGGQPQHF
cdr3_nt: TGTGCCAGCAGCTCCAGAGGTGGGGAAGGAGGTCAGCCCCAGCATTTT
v_call: TRBV7-8
clone_size: .
j_call: TRBJ1-5
d_call: .

cdr3_aa: CASSLEAGGQDTQYF
cdr3_nt: TGCGCCAGCAGCTTGGAAGCGGGGGGGCAAGATACGCAGTATTTT
v_call: TRBV5-1
clone_size: few
j_call: TRBJ2-3
d_call: TRBD2

cdr3_aa: CASSLEATGTYGYTF
cdr3_nt: TGTGCCAGCTCCCTGGAGGCGACAGGGACATATGGCTACACCTTC
v_call: TRBV18
clone_size: few
j_call: TRBJ1-2
d_call: TRBD1

cdr3_aa: CASSWVYRGTGELFF
cdr3_nt: TGTGCCAGCAGCTGGGTTTACAGGGGCACCGGGGAGCTGTTTTTT
v_call: TRBV5-5
clone_size: few
j_call: TRBJ2-2
d_call: TRBD1

cdr3_aa: CASSFPGGLVTGELFF
cdr3_nt: TGCGCCAGCAGCTTCCCTGGAGGGCTGGTCACCGGGGAGCTGTTTTTT
v_call: TRBV5-1
clone_size: few
j_call: TRBJ2-2
d_call: .

cdr3_aa: CASSPVNHEQYF
cdr3_nt: TGTGCCAGCTCACCAGTAAACCACGAGCAGTACTTC
v_call: TRBV18
clone_size: few
j_call: TRBJ2-7
d_call: .

cdr3_aa: CASSQELSSGANVLTF
cdr3_nt: TGTGCCAGCAGCCAAGAATTGAGCTCTGGGGCCAACGTCCTGACTTTC
v_call: TRBV4-2
clone_size: .
j_call: TRBJ2-6
d_call: .

cdr3_aa: CASSSSHREQFF
cdr3_nt: TGTGCCAGCAGTTCGTCCCACAGGGAGCAGTTCTTC
v_call: TRBV12-3/TRBV12-4
clone_size: many
j_call: TRBJ2-1
d_call: .

cdr3_aa: CASSPGAAQPQHF
cdr3_nt: TGTGCCAGCAGTCCGGGGGCGGCTCAGCCCCAGCATTTT
v_call: TRBV6-5
clone_size: few
j_call: TRBJ1-5
d_call: .

cdr3_aa: CSASQGFPTDTQYF
cdr3_nt: TGCAGTGCTTCCCAGGGGTTCCCCACAGATACGCAGTATTTT
v_call: TRBV20-1
clone_size: .
j_call: TRBJ2-3
d_call: .